A selection of T cell receptor beta chains follows, all from one sample in a study of Graves' ophthalmopathy and Graves' hyperthyroidism. TCRdb processed the multiplex PCR reads anew with MiXCR; each CDR3 protein has one entry. The profile shows around 400,000 distinct CDR3 sequences, 15% to 20% of them singletons. Sequencing was done on a sample of peripheral blood. These receptors were taken from a woman under 30 with Graves' ophthalmopathy. CDR3s include the opening cysteine and the closing phenylalanine or tryptophan. A D gene is named only where the DNA matches it firmly. Part of the rows lack a size; the others show once, few, many or a class for expanded clones.

d_call: TRBD2
clone_size: many
v_call: TRBV7-2
j_call: TRBJ2-5
cdr3_aa: CASGSRAGGGETQYF
cdr3_nt: TGTGCCAGCGGATCACGTGCGGGGGGAGGGGAGACCCAGTACTTC

d_call: TRBD1
clone_size: many
v_call: TRBV20-1
j_call: TRBJ1-1
cdr3_aa: CSAQDRGEAFF
cdr3_nt: TGCAGTGCCCAGGACAGGGGTGAAGCTTTCTTT

d_call: -
clone_size: few
v_call: TRBV5-4
j_call: TRBJ1-1
cdr3_aa: CASSLWQAVENTEAFF
cdr3_nt: TGTGCCAGCAGCTTGTGGCAGGCGGTTGAGAACACTGAAGCTTTCTTT

d_call: TRBD1
clone_size: many
v_call: TRBV6-5
j_call: TRBJ2-7
cdr3_aa: CASSWDRGGEQYF
cdr3_nt: TGTGCCAGCAGTTGGGACAGGGGCGGCGAGCAGTACTTC

d_call: -
clone_size: -
v_call: TRBV12-3/TRBV12-4
j_call: TRBJ2-5
cdr3_aa: CASRNDDQETQYF
cdr3_nt: TGTGCCAGCAGGAATGATGATCAAGAGACCCAGTACTTC

d_call: -
clone_size: many
v_call: TRBV7-8
j_call: TRBJ2-7
cdr3_aa: CASSLGWITYEQYF
cdr3_nt: TGTGCCAGCAGCTTAGGCTGGATAACCTACGAGCAGTACTTC

d_call: -
clone_size: -
v_call: TRBV11-2
j_call: TRBJ2-5
cdr3_aa: CASSSSGQSWETQYF
cdr3_nt: TGTGCCAGCAGCTCCTCGGGACAATCCTGGGAGACCCAGTACTTC

d_call: -
clone_size: many
v_call: TRBV20-1
j_call: TRBJ1-2
cdr3_aa: CSALPSGYTF
cdr3_nt: TGCAGTGCGCTGCCTAGCGGCTACACCTTC

d_call: -
clone_size: -
v_call: TRBV30
j_call: TRBJ2-7
cdr3_aa: CAWTSSSYEQYF
cdr3_nt: TGTGCCTGGACCAGCAGTTCCTACGAGCAGTACTTC

d_call: TRBD1
clone_size: many
v_call: TRBV24-1
j_call: TRBJ2-5
cdr3_aa: CATSGQGQETQYF
cdr3_nt: TGTGCCACCAGTGGACAGGGTCAAGAGACCCAGTACTTC

d_call: -
clone_size: many
v_call: TRBV27
j_call: TRBJ1-2
cdr3_aa: CASSLSARSGYTF
cdr3_nt: TGTGCCAGCAGTTTAAGTGCGAGGAGTGGCTACACCTTC

d_call: -
clone_size: many
v_call: TRBV19
j_call: TRBJ1-1
cdr3_aa: CASIGRESAEAFF
cdr3_nt: TGTGCCAGTATAGGTAGGGAAAGCGCTGAAGCTTTCTTT

d_call: TRBD1
clone_size: -
v_call: TRBV7-9
j_call: TRBJ2-7
cdr3_aa: CASSLDRGEEQYF
cdr3_nt: TGTGCCAGCAGCCTGGACAGGGGGGAAGAGCAGTACTTC

d_call: -
clone_size: many
v_call: TRBV14
j_call: TRBJ2-7
cdr3_aa: CASSQVRGSEQYF
cdr3_nt: TGTGCCAGCAGCCAAGTTAGGGGGAGTGAGCAGTACTTC

d_call: -
clone_size: many
v_call: TRBV29-1
j_call: TRBJ2-2
cdr3_aa: CSTTGTQNTGELFF
cdr3_nt: TGCAGCACCACCGGGACACAGAACACCGGGGAGCTGTTTTTT

d_call: -
clone_size: many
v_call: TRBV27
j_call: TRBJ1-1
cdr3_aa: CASKIGANTEAFF
cdr3_nt: TGTGCCAGCAAAATCGGTGCGAACACTGAAGCTTTCTTT

d_call: -
clone_size: many
v_call: TRBV7-9
j_call: TRBJ2-7
cdr3_aa: CASTGEKDSYEQYF
cdr3_nt: TGTGCCAGCACCGGGGAAAAGGACTCCTACGAGCAGTACTTC

d_call: -
clone_size: many
v_call: TRBV4-2
j_call: TRBJ2-5
cdr3_aa: CASSRGQRGGSAQYF
cdr3_nt: TGTGCCAGCAGCCGCGGACAGAGAGGGGGGTCGGCCCAGTACTTC

d_call: -
clone_size: -
v_call: TRBV12-3/TRBV12-4
j_call: TRBJ1-1
cdr3_aa: CASNPRGFGGTEAFF
cdr3_nt: TGTGCCAGCAACCCCCGTGGGTTCGGCGGCACTGAAGCTTTCTTT

d_call: TRBD2
clone_size: many
v_call: TRBV5-1
j_call: TRBJ2-7
cdr3_aa: CASSPQGSGVYEQYF
cdr3_nt: TGCGCCAGCAGCCCACAAGGTAGCGGGGTCTACGAGCAGTACTTC

d_call: TRBD2
clone_size: many
v_call: TRBV19
j_call: TRBJ2-5
cdr3_aa: CASTNAGTSGGGETQYF
cdr3_nt: TGTGCCAGTACGAATGCCGGGACTAGCGGCGGTGGGGAGACCCAGTACTTC

d_call: TRBD1
clone_size: -
v_call: TRBV6-1
j_call: TRBJ1-5
cdr3_aa: CASSTGTGNNQPQHF
cdr3_nt: TGTGCCAGCAGCACCGGGACAGGGAATAATCAGCCCCAGCATTTT

d_call: TRBD2
clone_size: many
v_call: TRBV20-1
j_call: TRBJ2-7
cdr3_aa: CSARVGGRAYEQYF
cdr3_nt: TGCAGTGCTAGAGTCGGCGGGAGAGCTTACGAGCAGTACTTC

d_call: -
clone_size: many
v_call: TRBV19
j_call: TRBJ2-5
cdr3_aa: CASSIGGPQETQYF
cdr3_nt: TGTGCCAGTAGTATAGGGGGACCGCAAGAGACCCAGTACTTC

d_call: TRBD1
clone_size: many
v_call: TRBV5-4
j_call: TRBJ1-1
cdr3_aa: CASSLVRQGGMNTEAFF
cdr3_nt: TGTGCCAGCAGCTTGGTCCGCCAGGGGGGGATGAACACTGAAGCTTTCTTT

d_call: TRBD2
clone_size: -
v_call: TRBV20-1
j_call: TRBJ2-7
cdr3_aa: CSARDQLAGSYEQYF
cdr3_nt: TGCAGTGCTAGAGATCAACTAGCGGGATCCTACGAGCAGTACTTC

d_call: -
clone_size: many
v_call: TRBV19
j_call: TRBJ1-5
cdr3_aa: CASSIRPRGFNQPQHF
cdr3_nt: TGTGCCAGTAGTATTCGCCCGAGGGGGTTCAATCAGCCCCAGCATTTT

d_call: -
clone_size: many
v_call: TRBV6-2/TRBV6-3
j_call: TRBJ2-7
cdr3_aa: CASTPGLWASYEQYF
cdr3_nt: TGTGCCAGCACTCCTGGACTGTGGGCGTCCTACGAGCAGTACTTC

d_call: -
clone_size: many
v_call: TRBV7-9
j_call: TRBJ1-1
cdr3_aa: CASSTTRTGMGVSNTEAFF
cdr3_nt: TGTGCCAGCAGCACCACAAGGACCGGCATGGGGGTTTCGAACACTGAAGCTTTCTTT

d_call: -
clone_size: -
v_call: TRBV12-3/TRBV12-4
j_call: TRBJ2-2
cdr3_aa: CASRPPPGITGELFF
cdr3_nt: TGTGCCAGCAGACCCCCCCCGGGTATCACCGGGGAGCTGTTTTTT

d_call: TRBD1
clone_size: many
v_call: TRBV28
j_call: TRBJ2-7
cdr3_aa: CASNKSTLRGRVQYF
cdr3_nt: TGTGCCAGCAACAAATCGACCCTAAGGGGGCGCGTGCAGTACTTC

d_call: -
clone_size: many
v_call: TRBV5-6
j_call: TRBJ1-1
cdr3_aa: CASSSPTENTEAFF
cdr3_nt: TGTGCCAGCAGCTCCCCGACAGAGAACACTGAAGCTTTCTTT

d_call: -
clone_size: -
v_call: TRBV6-5
j_call: TRBJ1-5
cdr3_aa: CASSYSQGENQPQHF
cdr3_nt: TGTGCCAGCAGTTACAGCCAGGGCGAAAATCAGCCCCAGCATTTT

d_call: -
clone_size: few
v_call: TRBV7-9
j_call: TRBJ2-5
cdr3_aa: CASSPKGGDQETQYF
cdr3_nt: TGTGCCAGCAGCCCCAAAGGGGGGGACCAAGAGACCCAGTACTTC

d_call: -
clone_size: many
v_call: TRBV6-5
j_call: TRBJ2-5
cdr3_aa: CASSYYRLRETQYF
cdr3_nt: TGTGCCAGCAGTTACTATCGACTGCGAGAGACCCAGTACTTC

d_call: TRBD1
clone_size: -
v_call: TRBV4-1
j_call: TRBJ2-2
cdr3_aa: CASSRRQGTNTGELFF
cdr3_nt: TGCGCCAGCAGCCGGCGACAGGGGACGAACACCGGGGAGCTGTTTTTT

d_call: -
clone_size: -
v_call: TRBV6-1
j_call: TRBJ1-1
cdr3_aa: CASGTVRNTEAFF
cdr3_nt: TGTGCCAGCGGCACGGTGAGGAACACTGAAGCTTTCTTT

d_call: -
clone_size: -
v_call: TRBV28
j_call: TRBJ2-7
cdr3_aa: CASSSYSRGRVDSVTYEQYF
cdr3_nt: TGTGCCAGCAGTTCATACAGCCGTGGCCGGGTGGACAGTGTCACCTACGAGCAGTACTTC

d_call: TRBD2
clone_size: many
v_call: TRBV20-1
j_call: TRBJ2-5
cdr3_aa: CSAQLAGGSSGTQYF
cdr3_nt: TGCAGTGCTCAACTAGCGGGAGGAAGTTCCGGGACCCAGTACTTC

d_call: -
clone_size: many
v_call: TRBV27
j_call: TRBJ1-5
cdr3_aa: CASSSTGNNQPQHF
cdr3_nt: TGTGCCAGCAGTTCGACAGGCAACAATCAGCCCCAGCATTTT

d_call: -
clone_size: many
v_call: TRBV6-1
j_call: TRBJ1-6
cdr3_aa: CATQTRGNSPLHF
cdr3_nt: TGTGCTACCCAAACCCGCGGGAATTCACCCCTCCACTTT